This T cell receptor (beta chain) derives from a study of memory CD4+ T cells and cytomegalovirus serostatus. Study summary: Donors were healthy Belgian adults, 10 or so CMV seropositive and 20 to 25 seronegative.

Measured with immunoSEQ multiplex PCR; TCRdb has only the in-frame clones, and not every one. The table includes around 99,000 clones, 75% to 90% detected once. Single viable CD3+CD4+CD8-CD45RO+ cells were sorted as the memory CD4+ T cells. Germline CDR1 MNHEY, CDR2 SVGAGI. The J segment lost 4 bases and the V segment lost 0 bases, leaving 5 bases of the junction unmatched. The CDR3 extends over 16 amino acids. This chain connects TRBV6-5 to TRBJ2-3; 9 bases align to TRBD1. The specimen was memory CD4+ T cells from blood. The clonotype originates from an adult in good health and CMV-seropositive. The CDR3 DNA is TGTGCCAGCAGTTACTCAGGGGGACAGGGTTCAGATACGCAGTATTTT. Protein product: CASSYSGGQGSDTQYF.